The next 30 T cell receptor beta chains were all read from a single sample in a study of human T cells and chemical hapten exposure. Time point: patch test 1, 2 weeks after DPC sensitization. This sample's treatment: therapeutic diphenylcyclopropenone sensitization with weekly scalp DPC. A single record per CDR3 protein comes from TCRdb applying MiXCR to the RACE reads. The sample includes 71,000 or so distinct CDR3 sequences, 9.8% of them seen just once. Sequences were derived from whole blood, sampled in connection with sensitization to the hapten diphenylcyclopropenone (DPC). These receptors were taken from a woman in her thirties or forties with alopecia areata. Some clones in this sample may be carry-over from other donors' samples.

This clonotype was counted many times. The chain recombines TRBV2 with TRBJ1-1, with 9 nucleotides matching TRBD1. The CDR3 runs 18 residues. CDR1 and CDR2 from the germline V gene are SNHLY and FYNNEI. V gave up 1 base and J gave up 0 bases; unmatched junction bases: 9. The CDR3 loop is CASSEDRTGDMMNTEAFF. DNA of the CDR3: TGTGCCAGCAGTGAAGACCGGACAGGGGATATGATGAACACTGAAGCTTTCTTT.

This clonotype has ten or more counts. J is TRBJ1-6 and V is TRBV7-9; tentative D call: TRBD1 (5 bases). The CDR3 loop spans 15 amino acids. Between the trimmed V and J ends, which lost 0 bases and 4 bases, there was a span of 7 bases. CDR1 is SEHNR and CDR2 is FQNEAQ in the germline V gene (reference sequence). The CDR3 coding sequence is TGTGCCAGCAGCTTAGCGGGACTGTATAATTCACCCCTCCACTTT. The encoded protein is CASSLAGLYNSPLHF. Complete variable domain (other parts from reference TRBV7-9 and TRBJ1-6): DTGVSQNPRHKITKRGQNVTFRCDPISEHNRLYWYRQTLGQGPEFLTYFQNEAQLEKSRLLSDRFSAERPKGSFSTLEIQRTEQGDSAMYLCASSLAGLYNSPLHFGNGTRLTVT.

V is TRBV28 and J is TRBJ2-4, with D uncertain. V was trimmed by 2 bases and J by 2 bases, leaving 16 bases between them. Germline CDR1 is MDHEN and CDR2 is SYDVKM. The CDR3 is 17 residues long. CDR3 coding DNA: TGTGCCAGCAGTTTAGTGGCCCGCGGTCCCTCCAAAAACATTCAGTACTTC. Translated, it gives CASSLVARGPSKNIQYF.

CDR3 nucleotide sequence: TGCGCCAGCAGCCCGGACAGCTCCTACGAGCAGTACTTC. Amino acids: CASSPDSSYEQYF. J is TRBJ2-7 and V is TRBV5-1; maybe TRBD1 (6 bases). Germline V gives CDR1 SGHRS, CDR2 YFSETQ. The CDR3 loop spans 13 amino acids. The V end was cut by 4 bases, the J end by 0 bases, with 8 bases between.

This clonotype was found many times. CDR3 sequence (DNA): TGTGCCACCAGCGTTCTCAGAGGGGGCACCGAAGCTTTCTTT. It encodes CATSVLRGGTEAFF. This chain links TRBV15 with TRBJ1-1, with 7 nucleotides matching TRBD1. Losses at the gene ends were 5 bases for V and 8 bases for J; bases not matched to a gene: 11. CDR1 LNHNV and CDR2 YYDKDF come from the germline V gene (reference sequence). The CDR3 is made up of 14 amino acids.

Note on this clonotype: One base away lies a much larger clone, so this may be a sequencing read error. The chain recombines TRBV5-1 with TRBJ2-3; D may be TRBD1 or TRBD2 (6 bases each). The germline gives CDR1 SGHRS, CDR2 YFSETQ. The CDR3 has 15 residues. The CDR3 nucleotides are TGCGGCAGCAGCTTGGAGGGGGGCTACACAGATACGCAGTATTTT. Translating gives CGSSLEGGYTDTQYF.

The chain links TRBV7-9 to TRBJ2-3, with D unclear. Trimming took off 2 bases at V and 2 bases at J, with 14 bases between the two ends. The CDR3 has 16 residues. Germline assignment: CDR1 SEHNR and CDR2 FQNEAQ (reference sequence). The CDR3 DNA reads TGTGCCAGCAGCTTAATCTGGACCACCTCCACAGATACGCAGTATTTT. Protein product: CASSLIWTTSTDTQYF.

This clonotype has a count of ten or more. V and J are TRBV3-1 and TRBJ2-2, with D unresolved. Per the germline V gene, CDR1 is LGHDT and CDR2 is YNNKEL (reference sequence). This CDR3 has 12 amino acids. V shed 4 bases and J shed 3 bases, with 3 bases lying between them. The CDR3 sequence: CASSLYTGELFF. The DNA for the CDR3 is TGTGCCAGCAGCCTATACACCGGGGAGCTGTTTTTT.

The gene calls are TRBV20-1 and TRBJ1-1, with 9 bases matching TRBD1. Germline CDR1 DFQATT, CDR2 SNEGSKA (reference sequence). Trimming took 3 bases from V and 3 from J; bases not matched to a gene: 17. The CDR3 is made up of 18 amino acids. CDR3 sequence: CSASTPRTGDLMDTEAFF. In DNA, the CDR3 is TGCAGTGCTAGTACCCCCCGGACAGGGGATCTCATGGACACTGAAGCTTTCTTT.

This clonotype was recorded at least ten times. This chain uses TRBV4-1 with TRBJ1-5; no reliable D call. This CDR3 has 17 residues. Trimming shortened V by 1 base and J by 4 bases, and 17 bases separated the two germline ends. Germline CDR1 MGHRA, CDR2 YSYEKL. CDR3 loop: CASSQVDMGFTNQPQHF. The CDR3 nucleotides read TGCGCCAGCAGCCAAGTTGACATGGGATTTACTAATCAGCCCCAGCATTTT.

This clonotype came up many times. The chain joins TRBV5-1 to TRBJ1-1, with D possibly matching TRBD1 (5 bases). This CDR3 is built from 16 residues. The germline V gene encodes CDR1 SGHRS and CDR2 YFSETQ. The ends were cut back, 2 bases at V and 0 bases at J, with 14 bases in the middle. The DNA for the CDR3 is TGCGCCAGCAGCTTACAGTTGGGGACGGTGAACACTGAAGCTTTCTTT. It is translated as CASSLQLGTVNTEAFF.

The chain uses TRBV7-2 and TRBJ1-2; D is ambiguous. The CDR3 runs 12 residues. CDR1 SGHTA and CDR2 FQGNSA come from the germline V gene. V lost 4 bases, J lost 5 bases, and 8 bases lay in between. The CDR3 DNA reads as TGTGCCAGCAGCTCAACGATGTATGGCTACACCTTC. Translated: CASSSTMYGYTF.

Many counts were recorded for this clonotype. The chain has TRBV2 and TRBJ2-1; 10 bases fit TRBD2. Per germline, CDR1 SNHLY and CDR2 FYNNEI. The junction had 10 bases not matched to a gene; V was cut back by 1 base and J by 4 bases. The length of the CDR3 is 18 residues. CDR3 loop: CASSEGLAGALGYNEQFF. In DNA, the CDR3 is TGTGCCAGCAGTGAAGGGCTAGCGGGGGCCCTGGGGTACAATGAGCAGTTCTTC.

This clonotype was found a few times. V and J are TRBV10-2 and TRBJ2-4, with D tentatively TRBD1 or TRBD2 (5 bases each). Per germline, CDR1 WSHSY and CDR2 SAAADI. This CDR3 has 16 amino acids. V dropped 2 bases and J dropped 0 bases, with 11 bases sitting between them. The CDR3 sequence is CASSEGTGLAKNIQYF. Here the CDR3 DNA reads TGCGCCAGCAGTGAGGGGACGGGGTTAGCCAAAAACATTCAGTACTTC.

The sample holds many counts of this clonotype. This chain connects TRBV3-2 to TRBJ1-2. TRBV3-2 is a pseudogene locus. This CDR3 region has 14 residues. CDR3 bases: TGTGCCAGCAGCCCCGATCTCTTTAAAGGTGGCTACACCTTC. Its protein is CASSPDLFKGGYTF.

This clonotype came up many times. The genes are TRBV4-1 and TRBJ2-4, with 9 positions matching TRBD2. J was trimmed by 4 bases and V by 1 base; bases with no gene match: 8. This CDR3 contains 17 residues. CDR1 is MGHRA, CDR2 YSYEKL, per germline. Here the CDR3 DNA reads TGCGCCAGCAGCCAAGGACGGAGCGGGGGGAATAAAAACATTCAGTACTTC. Translation: CASSQGRSGGNKNIQYF.

This chain connects TRBV9 to TRBJ2-5; the D gene is possibly TRBD2 (5 bases). Germline V gene data show CDR1 as SGDLS and CDR2 as YYNGEE. Trimming cost V 0 bases and J 1 base, with 19 bases left between them. The CDR3 is 18 amino acids. In nucleotides, the CDR3 is TGTGCCAGCAGCGTAGGTAGGAGGAGTACTCGGCGCCAAGAGACCCAGTACTTC. This gives the protein CASSVGRRSTRRQETQYF.

This clonotype came up many times. The rearrangement uses TRBV7-2 and TRBJ1-1; D is perhaps TRBD1 (6 bases). The germline V gene has CDR1 SGHTA and CDR2 FQGNSA. The CDR3 is 14 amino acids. V was clipped by 4 bases and J by 1 base, with 10 bases between them. The CDR3 DNA reads as TGTGCCAGCAGCTGGACAGCTTCGAACACTGAAGCTTTCTTT. Translation gives CASSWTASNTEAFF.

This clonotype has at least ten counts. This chain joins TRBV5-4 and TRBJ2-7; 8 bases line up with TRBD1. Losses at the gene ends were 3 bases for V and 0 bases for J; bases not matched to a gene: 8. Germline loops: CDR1 SGHNT, CDR2 YYREEE (reference sequence). The CDR3 loop spans 16 amino acids. The CDR3 DNA is TGTGCCAGCAGCTCCGGGACAGGACTTTACTCCTACGAGCAGTACTTC. Amino acids: CASSSGTGLYSYEQYF. The variable domain in full, with the rest retrieved from reference TRBV5-4 and TRBJ2-7, is ETGVTQSPTHLIKTRGQQVTLRCSSQSGHNTVSWYQQALGQGPQFIFQYYREEENGRGNFPPRFSGLQFPNYSSELNVNALELDDSALYLCASSSGTGLYSYEQYFGPGTRLTVT.

The V and J genes are TRBV2 and TRBJ2-1; 11 bases are shared with TRBD2. The germline CDR1 and CDR2 sequences are SNHLY and FYNNEI. The length of the CDR3 is 16 residues. Trimming took 6 bases from V and 10 from J; bases not matched to a gene: 14. DNA for the CDR3: TGTGCCAGCAGGGTGGGGTCGACTAGCGGGGTGGAGGAGCAGTTCTTC. Translation gives CASRVGSTSGVEEQFF.

The genes are TRBV6-5 and TRBJ2-7; the D gene could be TRBD1 or TRBD2 (5 bases each). Germline V gene data show CDR1 as MNHEY and CDR2 as SVGAGI. This CDR3 is 14 amino acids long. The V end lost 5 bases, the J end lost 3 bases, and 14 bases lay between the germline ends. Here the CDR3 reads CASSEGPRGYEQYF. The CDR3 nucleotides read TGTGCCAGCAGTGAGGGACCCCGGGGCTACGAGCAGTACTTC.

V and J are TRBV4-1 and TRBJ1-2, with 8 bases lining up with TRBD1. Germline values: CDR1 MGHRA, CDR2 YSYEKL. The CDR3 loop spans 15 amino acids. The V and J ends lost 3 bases and 9 bases, in that order; junction bases with no gene match: 12. This CDR3 is CASSQSGQAFRSYTF. In DNA, the CDR3 is TGCGCCAGCAGCCAGTCGGGACAGGCCTTTAGAAGCTACACCTTC.

This clonotype was seen at least ten times. This chain joins TRBV20-1 and TRBJ2-7, with 7 nucleotides matching TRBD1. The V and J ends lost 3 bases and 3 bases, in that order; junction bases with no gene match: 5. Germline-derived CDR1 and CDR2 are DFQATT and SNEGSKA (reference sequence). CDR3 length equals 13 residues. DNA of the CDR3: TGCAGTGCTAGGATAGACAGGGACTACGAGCAGTACTTC. It translates to CSARIDRDYEQYF.

This clonotype has more than one count but fewer than ten. This chain joins TRBV4-3 and TRBJ1-2, with 11 bases aligning to TRBD1. Germline CDR1 LGHNA, CDR2 YSLEER. Trimming cost V 4 bases and J 4 bases; bases outside gene matches: 2. This CDR3 is built from 14 residues. The CDR3 DNA reads as TGCGCCAGCAGCCGTGGACAGGGGGCCTATGGCTACACCTTC. Amino acid sequence: CASSRGQGAYGYTF.

This clonotype was found a few times. The V gene is TRBV10-3, the J gene TRBJ1-5; 7 positions match TRBD1. J gave up 0 bases and V 3 bases, and 5 bases lay outside the gene matches. This CDR3 comprises 16 residues. CDR1 and CDR2 from the germline V gene are ENHRY and SYGVKD. For the CDR3, the DNA is TGTGCCATCAGTGAATCAGGGGGGTATAGCAATCAGCCCCAGCATTTT. Protein: CAISESGGYSNQPQHF.

This clonotype was seen repeatedly, ten times or more. This chain joins TRBV6-5 and TRBJ1-1; 7 nucleotides line up with TRBD1. This CDR3 region has 15 residues. Per germline, CDR1 MNHEY and CDR2 SVGAGI. J lost 3 bases, V lost 1 base, and 5 bases had no gene match. The CDR3 region is CASSYWTGQHTEAFF. For the CDR3, the DNA is TGTGCCAGCAGTTACTGGACAGGACAGCACACTGAAGCTTTCTTT.

The gene calls are TRBV5-1 and TRBJ1-2; 9 positions match TRBD1. The CDR3 is 15 amino acids. The junction had 6 bases not matched to a gene; V was cut back by 3 bases and J by 3 bases. CDR1 SGHRS and CDR2 YFSETQ come from the germline V gene. The CDR3: CASSSQGATDYGYTF. CDR3 nucleotides: TGCGCCAGCAGCTCACAGGGGGCTACCGACTATGGCTACACCTTC.

The V and J genes are TRBV6-5 and TRBJ1-1; TRBD1 agrees at 9 bases. Unmatched junction bases numbered 6, after V lost 6 bases and J lost 10 bases. Germline CDR1 reads MNHEY; CDR2 reads SVGAGI. The CDR3 totals 12 residues. This chain's CDR3 is CASSRPTGGAFF. CDR3 DNA: TGTGCCAGCAGCCGACCGACAGGGGGAGCTTTCTTT.

This clonotype showed up just a few times. One end of the junction is discordant with germline, which a read error may explain. V is TRBV4-2 and J is TRBJ1-2; D gene unclear. The CDR3 length is 11 residues. CDR1 and CDR2 from the germline V gene are LGHNA and YNFKEQ. CDR3 DNA sequence: TGTGTCAGCAGCCACGCTTGGAGCTACACCTTC. Its translation: CVSSHAWSYTF.

This clonotype was observed at least ten times. The rearrangement links TRBV6-2 or TRBV6-3 to TRBJ2-6; D might be TRBD1 (5 bases). Trimming took off 7 bases at V and 0 bases at J, with 7 bases between the two ends. This CDR3 comprises 14 residues. Germline assignment: CDR1 MNHEY and CDR2 SVGEGT. CDR3 in amino acids: CASNRNSGANVLTF. The CDR3 coding sequence is TGTGCCAGCAACAGGAACTCTGGGGCCAACGTCCTGACTTTC.